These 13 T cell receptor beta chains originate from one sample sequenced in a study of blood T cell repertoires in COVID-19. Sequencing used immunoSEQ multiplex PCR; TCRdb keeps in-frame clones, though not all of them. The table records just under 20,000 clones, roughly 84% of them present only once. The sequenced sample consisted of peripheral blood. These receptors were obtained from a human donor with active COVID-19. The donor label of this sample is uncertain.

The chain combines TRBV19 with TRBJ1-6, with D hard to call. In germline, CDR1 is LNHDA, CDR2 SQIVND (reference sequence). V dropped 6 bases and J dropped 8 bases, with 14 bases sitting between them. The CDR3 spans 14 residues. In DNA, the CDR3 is TGTGCCAGTAGGACCTGGACTGATCATTCACCCCTCCACTTT. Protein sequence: CASRTWTDHSPLHF.

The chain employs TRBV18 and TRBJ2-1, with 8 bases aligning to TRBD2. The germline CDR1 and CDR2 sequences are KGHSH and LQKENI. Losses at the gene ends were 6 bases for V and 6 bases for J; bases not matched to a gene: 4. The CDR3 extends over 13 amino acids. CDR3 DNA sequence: TGTGCCAGCTCCGGGACTAGTGGCAATGAGCAGTTCTTC. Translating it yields CASSGTSGNEQFF.

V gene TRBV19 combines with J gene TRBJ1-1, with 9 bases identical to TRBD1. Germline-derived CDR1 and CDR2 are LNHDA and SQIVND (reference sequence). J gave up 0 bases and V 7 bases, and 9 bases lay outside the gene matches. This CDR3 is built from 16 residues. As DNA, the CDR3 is TGTGCCAGTACCCAGGGACAGGGCAGCCTGAACACTGAAGCTTTCTTT. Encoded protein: CASTQGQGSLNTEAFF.

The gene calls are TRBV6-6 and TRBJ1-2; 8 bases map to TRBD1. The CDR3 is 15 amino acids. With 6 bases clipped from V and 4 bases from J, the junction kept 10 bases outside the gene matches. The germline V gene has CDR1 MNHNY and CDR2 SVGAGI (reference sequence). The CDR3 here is CASREGQGASYGYTF. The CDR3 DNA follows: TGTGCCAGCAGGGAAGGACAGGGTGCGAGCTATGGCTACACCTTC.

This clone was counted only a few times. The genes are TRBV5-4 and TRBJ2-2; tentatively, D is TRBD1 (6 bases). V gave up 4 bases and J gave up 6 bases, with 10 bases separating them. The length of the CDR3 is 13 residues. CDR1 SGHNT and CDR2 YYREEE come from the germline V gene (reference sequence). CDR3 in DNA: TGTGCCAGCAGCCCAGGGGTGTCCGGGGAGCTGTTTTTT. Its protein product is CASSPGVSGELFF. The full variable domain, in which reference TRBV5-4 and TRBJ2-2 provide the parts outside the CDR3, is ETGVTQSPTHLIKTRGQQVTLRCSSQSGHNTVSWYQQALGQGPQFIFQYYREEENGRGNFPPRFSGLQFPNYSSELNVNALELDDSALYLCASSPGVSGELFFGEGSRLTVL.

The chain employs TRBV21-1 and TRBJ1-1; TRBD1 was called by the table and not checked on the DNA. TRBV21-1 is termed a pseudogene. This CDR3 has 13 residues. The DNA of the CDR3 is TGTGCCAGCATCCAGGGGGCCCGCACTGAAGCTTTCTTT. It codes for CASIQGARTEAFF.

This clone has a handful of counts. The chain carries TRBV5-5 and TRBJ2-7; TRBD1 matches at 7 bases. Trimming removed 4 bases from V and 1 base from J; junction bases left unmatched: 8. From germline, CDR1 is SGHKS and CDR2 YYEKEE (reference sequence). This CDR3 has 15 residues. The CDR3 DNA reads TGTGCCAGCAGCCCGTTGACAGGGTGGTCCTACGAGCAGTACTTC. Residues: CASSPLTGWSYEQYF.

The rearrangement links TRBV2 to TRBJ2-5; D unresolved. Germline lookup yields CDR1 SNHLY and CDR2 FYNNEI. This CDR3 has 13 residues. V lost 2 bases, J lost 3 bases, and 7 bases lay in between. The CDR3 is CASSERLKETQYF. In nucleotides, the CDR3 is TGTGCCAGCAGTGAAAGACTGAAAGAGACCCAGTACTTC. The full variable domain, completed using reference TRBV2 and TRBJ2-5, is EPEVTQTPSHQVTQMGQEVILRCVPISNHLYFYWYRQILGQKVEFLVSFYNNEISEKSEIFDDQFSVERPDGSNFTLKIRSTKLEDSAMYFCASSERLKETQYFGPGTRLLVL.

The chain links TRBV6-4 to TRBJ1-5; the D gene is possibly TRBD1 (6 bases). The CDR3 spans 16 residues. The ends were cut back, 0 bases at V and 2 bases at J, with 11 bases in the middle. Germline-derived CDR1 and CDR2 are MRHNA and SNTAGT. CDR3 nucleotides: TGTGCCAGCAGTGACTCCAGGGGCCGGGGCAATCAGCCCCAGCATTTT. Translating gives CASSDSRGRGNQPQHF.

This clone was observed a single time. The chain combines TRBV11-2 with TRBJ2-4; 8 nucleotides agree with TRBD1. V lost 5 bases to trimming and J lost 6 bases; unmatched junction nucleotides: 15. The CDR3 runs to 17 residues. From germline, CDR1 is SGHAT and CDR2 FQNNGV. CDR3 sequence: CASSTILRTGPTNIQYF. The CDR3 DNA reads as TGTGCCAGCAGCACTATTTTGAGGACAGGGCCGACAAACATTCAGTACTTC.

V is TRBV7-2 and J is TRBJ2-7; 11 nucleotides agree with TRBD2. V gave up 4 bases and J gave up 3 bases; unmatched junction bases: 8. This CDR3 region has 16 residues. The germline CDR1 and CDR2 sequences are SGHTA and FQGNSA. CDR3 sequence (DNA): TGTGCCAGCAGCTCCCACGGGACTAGCGGAAACTACGAGCAGTACTTC. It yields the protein CASSSHGTSGNYEQYF. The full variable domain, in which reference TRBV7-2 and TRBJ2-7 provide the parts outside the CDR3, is GAGVSQSPSNKVTEKGKDVELRCDPISGHTALYWYRQSLGQGLEFLIYFQGNSAPDKSGLPSDRFSAERTGGSVSTLTIQRTQQEDSAVYLCASSSHGTSGNYEQYFGPGTRLTVT.

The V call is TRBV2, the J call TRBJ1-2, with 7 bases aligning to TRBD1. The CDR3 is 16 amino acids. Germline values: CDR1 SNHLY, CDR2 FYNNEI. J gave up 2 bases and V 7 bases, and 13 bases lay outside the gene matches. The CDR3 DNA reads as TGTGCCAGCATTCCAACCAGGGGACAGATAAACTATGGCTACACCTTC. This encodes CASIPTRGQINYGYTF.

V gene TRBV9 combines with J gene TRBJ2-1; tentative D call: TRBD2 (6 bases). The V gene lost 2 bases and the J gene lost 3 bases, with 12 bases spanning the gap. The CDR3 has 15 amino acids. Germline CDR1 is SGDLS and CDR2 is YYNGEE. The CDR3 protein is CASSVGGTFYNEQFF. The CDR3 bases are TGTGCCAGCAGCGTGGGCGGGACCTTCTACAATGAGCAGTTCTTC.